A selection of T cell receptor beta chains follows, all from one sample in a study of shared T cell receptors in the human thymus. Here immunoSEQ multiplex PCR was the method, and the copy in TCRdb shows in-frame clones only, minus some. The sample has hundreds of thousands of clones, around 87% seen once. The sample was also reused in another study, on human thymus T cells.

Sequencing was performed on thymocytes. The receptors stem from a boy under three years old with a congenital heart defect. CDR3s include the opening cysteine and the closing phenylalanine or tryptophan. D genes are given only for firm matches. A row's size may be missing; if present it is once, few, many or a size class.

-,TRBJ2-1,TRBV4-3,-,CASSQGPGLAHLYNEQFF,TGCGCCAGCAGCCAAGGGCCCGGGCTAGCGCACCTCTACAATGAGCAGTTCTTC
TRBD2,TRBJ2-1,TRBV28,-,CASSTPVAGGLEIYNEQFF,TGTGCCAGCAGTACCCCTGTGGCGGGGGGACTAGAAATATACAATGAGCAGTTCTTC
TRBD2,TRBJ2-1,TRBV2,-,CASRPLAGDDDEQFF,TGTGCCAGCAGACCTCTAGCGGGGGACGACGATGAGCAGTTCTTC
-,TRBJ2-3,TRBV9,-,CASSVRGTDTQYF,TGTGCCAGCAGCGTACGAGGGACAGATACGCAGTATTTT
TRBD1,TRBJ2-7,TRBV6-5,once,CASSRQGAGYEQYF,TGTGCCAGCAGCAGACAGGGGGCAGGATACGAGCAGTACTTC
TRBD2,TRBJ2-5,TRBV10-3,-,CAIRRGGPGETQYF,TGTGCCATCAGACGGGGGGGCCCGGGAGAGACCCAGTACTTC
-,TRBJ2-7,TRBV14,-,CASSQDQRSAYEQYF,TGTGCCAGCAGCCAAGATCAGCGGAGCGCCTACGAGCAGTACTTC
-,TRBJ2-7,TRBV20-1,-,CSASQGDEQYF,TGCAGTGCTAGTCAGGGCGACGAGCAGTACTTC
-,TRBJ1-1,TRBV30,once,CAWSRGAHDLTEAFF,TGTGCCTGGAGTCGGGGGGCGCATGACCTCACTGAAGCTTTCTTT
TRBD2,TRBJ2-1,TRBV30,-,CAWSRAPTSGGPSYNEQFF,TGTGCCTGGAGCCGGGCCCCCACAAGCGGGGGGCCCTCCTACAATGAGCAGTTCTTC
-,TRBJ2-5,TRBV7-9,once,CASSLSRERETQYF,TGTGCCAGCAGCTTAAGCCGGGAGAGGGAGACCCAGTACTTC
-,TRBJ1-1,TRBV11-2,-,CASRQWTIAFF,TGTGCCAGCAGGCAGTGGACTATAGCTTTCTTT
-,TRBJ1-5,TRBV6-6,-,CASTSGGGVHQPQHF,TGTGCCAGCACTTCGGGGGGAGGGGTGCATCAGCCCCAGCATTTT
TRBD1,TRBJ2-7,TRBV7-2,-,CASRGTGLTYEQYF,TGTGCCAGCAGGGGGACAGGGCTCACCTACGAGCAGTACTTC
-,TRBJ1-1,TRBV18,-,CASSYTNSTEAFF,TGTGCCAGCTCATACACCAATTCAACTGAAGCTTTCTTT
TRBD1,TRBJ1-3,TRBV9,once,CASSVAGTDERNTIYF,TGTGCCAGCAGCGTAGCGGGGACAGACGAAAGAAACACCATATATTTT
-,TRBJ2-7,TRBV5-1,-,CASSLYNRTESSYEQYF,TGCGCCAGCAGTTTGTATAATAGGACAGAAAGCTCCTACGAGCAGTACTTC
TRBD2,TRBJ2-3,TRBV19,few,CASSIRLAGVFGTQYF,TGTGCCAGTAGTATCCGGCTAGCGGGAGTTTTTGGTACGCAGTATTTT
-,TRBJ1-2,TRBV14,-,CASSQEWEGVSNYGYTF,TGTGCCAGCAGCCAAGAATGGGAGGGCGTCTCTAACTATGGCTACACCTTC
-,TRBJ1-4,TRBV28,-,CASRPVSDEKLFF,TGTGCCAGCAGGCCCGTTTCGGATGAAAAACTGTTTTTT
TRBD1,TRBJ1-2,TRBV19,-,CASSIDARDRGTYGYTF,TGTGCCAGTAGTATAGACGCGCGGGACAGAGGTACCTATGGCTACACCTTC
TRBD1,TRBJ2-7,TRBV19,few,CASSPRTGGTYEQYF,TGTGCCAGTAGCCCTCGGACAGGGGGAACCTACGAGCAGTACTTC
TRBD1,TRBJ1-2,TRBV10-3,-,CAISESGQGIGNGYGYTF,TGTGCCATCAGTGAGTCGGGACAGGGGATCGGTAACGGCTATGGCTACACCTTC
-,TRBJ1-5,TRBV19,-,CASSIEGGLGNQPQHF,TGTGCCAGTAGTATAGAGGGGGGGCTGGGCAATCAGCCCCAGCATTTT
-,TRBJ1-1,TRBV5-1,-,CASSTLTGPKGTEAFF,TGCGCCAGCAGCACCCTTACAGGGCCCAAAGGCACTGAAGCTTTCTTT
TRBD2,TRBJ2-5,TRBV9,-,CASSAGLAGGPKQETQYF,TGTGCCAGCAGCGCCGGACTAGCGGGGGGACCCAAACAAGAGACCCAGTACTTC
TRBD1,TRBJ2-1,TRBV23-1,-,CASSQSGRPGGSYNEQFF,TGCGCCAGCAGTCAATCTGGTCGACCAGGGGGCTCTTACAATGAGCAGTTCTTC
TRBD1,TRBJ2-7,TRBV15,-,CATSRRTPLGTGDYEQYF,TGTGCCACCAGCAGAAGGACCCCTCTCGGGACAGGGGACTACGAGCAGTACTTC
TRBD2,TRBJ2-1,TRBV5-1,few,CASSLGVASGGHEQFF,TGCGCCAGCAGCTTGGGAGTGGCTAGCGGGGGCCATGAGCAGTTCTTC
TRBD2,TRBJ2-1,TRBV28,-,CASSFREDPYNEQFF,TGTGCCAGCAGTTTCCGGGAGGACCCCTACAATGAGCAGTTCTTC
TRBD1,TRBJ1-6,TRBV27,-,CASSQTSDREGSPLHF,TGTGCCAGCAGTCAAACCTCGGACAGGGAGGGCTCACCCCTCCACTTT
TRBD2,TRBJ2-1,TRBV12-5,-,CASGFGGRGEQFF,TGTGCTAGTGGTTTCGGCGGGAGAGGTGAGCAGTTCTTC
TRBD2,TRBJ2-7,TRBV7-9,-,CATYSGGPSYEQYF,TGTGCCACCTATAGCGGGGGGCCCTCCTACGAGCAGTACTTC
-,TRBJ1-1,TRBV5-6,-,CASSLVPRVTEAFF,TGTGCCAGCAGCTTGGTCCCGAGAGTCACTGAAGCTTTCTTT
-,TRBJ1-1,TRBV6-1,-,CASSEGSGTEAFF,TGTGCCAGCAGTGAAGGGTCCGGGACTGAAGCTTTCTTT
-,TRBJ1-1,TRBV19,-,CASSTCRGDENTEAFF,TGTGCCAGTAGTACCTGCCGGGGGGATGAGAACACTGAAGCTTTCTTT
-,TRBJ2-7,TRBV6-6,-,CASSYHREKLYEQYF,TGTGCCAGCAGTTACCACAGGGAAAAGCTCTACGAGCAGTACTTC
TRBD1,TRBJ1-4,TRBV5-6,-,CASSNRTGLGEKLFF,TGTGCCAGCAGCAACCGGACAGGGCTGGGGGAAAAACTGTTTTTT
TRBD2,TRBJ2-7,TRBV30,-,CAWSPTSGEKGEQYF,TGTGCCTGGAGTCCGACTAGCGGGGAGAAGGGGGAGCAGTACTTC
TRBD1,TRBJ1-1,TRBV7-9,-,CASSDRGLGNTEAFF,TGTGCCAGCAGCGACAGGGGATTGGGGAACACTGAAGCTTTCTTT
TRBD2,TRBJ2-5,TRBV7-2,-,CASSLGLAGGPRETQYF,TGTGCCAGCAGCTTAGGACTAGCGGGGGGGCCCCGAGAGACCCAGTACTTC